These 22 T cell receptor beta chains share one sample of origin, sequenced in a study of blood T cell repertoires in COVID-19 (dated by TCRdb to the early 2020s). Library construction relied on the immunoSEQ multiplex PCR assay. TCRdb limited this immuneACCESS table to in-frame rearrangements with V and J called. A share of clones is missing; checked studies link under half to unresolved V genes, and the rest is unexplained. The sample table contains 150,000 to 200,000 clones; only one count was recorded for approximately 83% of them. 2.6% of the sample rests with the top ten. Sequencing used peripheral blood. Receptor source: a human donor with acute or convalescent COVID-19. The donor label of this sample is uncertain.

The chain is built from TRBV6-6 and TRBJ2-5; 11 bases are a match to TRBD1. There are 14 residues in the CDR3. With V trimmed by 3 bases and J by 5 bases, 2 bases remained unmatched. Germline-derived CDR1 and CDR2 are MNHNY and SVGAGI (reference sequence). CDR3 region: CASSYGQGAETQYF. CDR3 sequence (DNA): TGTGCCAGCAGTTATGGACAGGGGGCGGAGACCCAGTACTTC.

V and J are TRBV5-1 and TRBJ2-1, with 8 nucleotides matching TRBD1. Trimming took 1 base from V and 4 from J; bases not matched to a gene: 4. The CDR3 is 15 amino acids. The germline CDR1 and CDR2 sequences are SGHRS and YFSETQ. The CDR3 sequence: CASSLRTGSYNEQFF. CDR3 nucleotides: TGCGCCAGCAGCTTGAGGACAGGGTCATACAATGAGCAGTTCTTC.

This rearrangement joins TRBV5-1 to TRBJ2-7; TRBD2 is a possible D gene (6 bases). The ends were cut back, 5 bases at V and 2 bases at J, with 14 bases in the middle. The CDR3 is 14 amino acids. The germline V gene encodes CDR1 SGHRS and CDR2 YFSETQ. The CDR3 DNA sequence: TGCGCCAGCAGGTCGGGAGCGGCCACCTACGAGCAGTACTTC. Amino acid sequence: CASRSGAATYEQYF.

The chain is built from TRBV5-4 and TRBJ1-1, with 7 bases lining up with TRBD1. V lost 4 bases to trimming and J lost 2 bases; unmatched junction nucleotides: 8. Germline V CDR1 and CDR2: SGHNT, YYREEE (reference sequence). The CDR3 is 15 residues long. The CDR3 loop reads CASSPATGYNTEAFF. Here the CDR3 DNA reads TGTGCCAGCAGCCCAGCGACAGGGTACAACACTGAAGCTTTCTTT.

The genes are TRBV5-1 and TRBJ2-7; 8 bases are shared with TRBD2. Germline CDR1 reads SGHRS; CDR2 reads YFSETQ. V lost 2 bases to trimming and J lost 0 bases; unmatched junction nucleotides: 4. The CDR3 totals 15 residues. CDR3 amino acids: CASSFLSGSSYEQYF. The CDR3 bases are TGCGCCAGCAGCTTTTTGAGCGGGAGCTCCTACGAGCAGTACTTC.

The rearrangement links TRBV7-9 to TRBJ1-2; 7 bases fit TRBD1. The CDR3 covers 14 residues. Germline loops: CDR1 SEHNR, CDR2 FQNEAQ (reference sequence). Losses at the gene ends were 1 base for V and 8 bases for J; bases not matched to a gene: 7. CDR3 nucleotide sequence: TGTGCCAGCAGCTTAGTAGAGGGGGCCGGCGGCTACACCTTC. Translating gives CASSLVEGAGGYTF.

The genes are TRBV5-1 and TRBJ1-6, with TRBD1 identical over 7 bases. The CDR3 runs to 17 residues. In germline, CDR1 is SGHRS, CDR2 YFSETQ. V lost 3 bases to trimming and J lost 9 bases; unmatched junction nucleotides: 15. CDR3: CASSWGAVQGLGSPLHF. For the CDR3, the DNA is TGCGCCAGCAGCTGGGGAGCCGTACAGGGGCTCGGTTCACCCCTCCACTTT.

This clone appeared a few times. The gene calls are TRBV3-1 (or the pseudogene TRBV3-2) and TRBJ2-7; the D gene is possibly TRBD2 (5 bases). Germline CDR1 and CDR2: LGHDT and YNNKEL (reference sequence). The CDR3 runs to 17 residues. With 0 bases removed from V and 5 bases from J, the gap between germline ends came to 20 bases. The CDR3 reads CASSQDSVRALRHEQYF. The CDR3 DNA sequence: TGTGCCAGCAGCCAAGACTCCGTGCGGGCTTTGAGGCACGAGCAGTACTTC.

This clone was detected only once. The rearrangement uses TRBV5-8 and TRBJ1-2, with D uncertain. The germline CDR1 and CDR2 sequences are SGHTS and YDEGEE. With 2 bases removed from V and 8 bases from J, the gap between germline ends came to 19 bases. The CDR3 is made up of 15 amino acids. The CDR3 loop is CASSFLTSSGGGYTF. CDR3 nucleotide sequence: TGTGCCAGCAGCTTCTTAACGAGCAGCGGAGGAGGCTACACCTTC. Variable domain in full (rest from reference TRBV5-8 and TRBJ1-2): EAGVTQSPTHLIKTRGQQATLRCSPISGHTSVYWYQQALGLGLQFLLWYDEGEERNRGNFPPRFSGRQFPNYSSELNVNALELEDSALYLCASSFLTSSGGGYTFGSGTRLTVV.

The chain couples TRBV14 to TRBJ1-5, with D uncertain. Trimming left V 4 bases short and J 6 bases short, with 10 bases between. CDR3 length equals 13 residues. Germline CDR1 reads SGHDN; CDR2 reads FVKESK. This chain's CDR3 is CASSPSFGQPQHF. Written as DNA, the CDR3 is TGTGCCAGCAGCCCCTCTTTCGGTCAGCCCCAGCATTTT. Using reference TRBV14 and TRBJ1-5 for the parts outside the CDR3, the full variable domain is EAGVTQFPSHSVIEKGQTVTLRCDPISGHDNLYWYRRVMGKEIKFLLHFVKESKQDESGMPNNRFLAERTGGTYSTLKVQPAELEDSGVYFCASSPSFGQPQHFGDGTRLSIL.

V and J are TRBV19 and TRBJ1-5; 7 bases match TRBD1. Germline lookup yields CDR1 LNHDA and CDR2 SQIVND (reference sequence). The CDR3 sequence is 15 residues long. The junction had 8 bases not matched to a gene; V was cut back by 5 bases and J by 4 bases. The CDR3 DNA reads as TGTGCCAGTAGTCCCTCAAGGGGGCAAAATCAGCCCCAGCATTTT. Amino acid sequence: CASSPSRGQNQPQHF.

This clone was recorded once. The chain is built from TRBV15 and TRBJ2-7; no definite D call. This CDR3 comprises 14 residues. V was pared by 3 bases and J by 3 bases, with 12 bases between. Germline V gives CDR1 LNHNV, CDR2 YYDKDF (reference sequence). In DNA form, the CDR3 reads TGTGCCACCAGCAGCCCTAGGAGAAACTACGAGCAGTACTTC. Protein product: CATSSPRRNYEQYF. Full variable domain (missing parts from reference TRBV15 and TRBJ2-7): DAMVIQNPRYQVTQFGKPVTLSCSQTLNHNVMYWYQQKSSQAPKLLFHYYDKDFNNEADTPDNFQSRRPNTSFCFLDIRSPGLGDTAMYLCATSSPRRNYEQYFGPGTRLTVT.

CDR3 region: CAWSARISGNTIYF. The CDR3 DNA is TGTGCCTGGAGTGCCAGGATATCTGGAAACACCATATATTTT. The chain employs TRBV30 and TRBJ1-3, with D unclear. The CDR3 length is 14 residues. In germline, CDR1 is GTSNPN, CDR2 SVGIG (reference sequence). Trimming removed 1 base from V and 1 base from J, with 8 bases in between.

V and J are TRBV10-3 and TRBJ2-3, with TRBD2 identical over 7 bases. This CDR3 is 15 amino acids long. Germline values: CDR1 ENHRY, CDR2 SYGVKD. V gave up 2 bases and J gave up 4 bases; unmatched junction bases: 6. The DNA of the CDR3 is TGTGCCATCAGTGAGAGCGGGACGGGCGCAGATACGCAGTATTTT. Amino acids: CAISESGTGADTQYF.

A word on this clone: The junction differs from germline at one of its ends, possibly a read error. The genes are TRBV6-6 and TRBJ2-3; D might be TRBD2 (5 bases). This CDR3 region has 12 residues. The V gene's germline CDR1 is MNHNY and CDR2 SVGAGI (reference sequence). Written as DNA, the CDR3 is TGTGCCAGCAGTTCTAGCACAAATACGCAGTATTTT. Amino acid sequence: CASSSSTNTQYF.

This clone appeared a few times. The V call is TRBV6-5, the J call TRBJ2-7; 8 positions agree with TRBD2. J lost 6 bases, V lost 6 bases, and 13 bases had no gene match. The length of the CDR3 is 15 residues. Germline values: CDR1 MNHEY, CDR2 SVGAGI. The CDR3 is CASRTLAEGLSEQYF. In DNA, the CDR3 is TGTGCCAGCAGGACACTAGCGGAGGGGCTATCCGAGCAGTACTTC.

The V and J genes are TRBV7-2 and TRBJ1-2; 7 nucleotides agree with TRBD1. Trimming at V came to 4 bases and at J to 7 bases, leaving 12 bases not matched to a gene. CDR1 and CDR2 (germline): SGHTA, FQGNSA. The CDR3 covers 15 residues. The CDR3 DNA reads TGTGCCAGCAGCTCACAGGGGCGGACATCGGGTGGCTACACCTTC. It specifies CASSSQGRTSGGYTF.

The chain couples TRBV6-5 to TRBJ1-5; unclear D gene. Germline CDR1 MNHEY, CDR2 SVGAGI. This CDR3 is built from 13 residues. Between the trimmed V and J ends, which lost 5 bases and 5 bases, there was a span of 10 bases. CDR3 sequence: CASSPNTDQPQHF. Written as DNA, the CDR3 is TGTGCCAGCAGTCCCAACACCGATCAGCCCCAGCATTTT.

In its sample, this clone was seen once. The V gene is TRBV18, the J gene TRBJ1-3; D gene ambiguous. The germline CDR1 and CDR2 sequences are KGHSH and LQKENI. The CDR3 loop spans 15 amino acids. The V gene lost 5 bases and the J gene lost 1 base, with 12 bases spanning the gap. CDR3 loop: CASSVDNRSGNTIYF. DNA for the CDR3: TGTGCCAGCTCAGTAGACAACCGGTCTGGAAACACCATATATTTT.

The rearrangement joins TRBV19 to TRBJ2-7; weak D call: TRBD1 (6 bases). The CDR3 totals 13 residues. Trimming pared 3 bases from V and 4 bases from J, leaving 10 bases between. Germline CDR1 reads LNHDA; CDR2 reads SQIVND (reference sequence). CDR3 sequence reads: CASSMVRGYEQYF. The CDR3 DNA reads TGTGCCAGTAGTATGGTCAGGGGATACGAGCAGTACTTC.

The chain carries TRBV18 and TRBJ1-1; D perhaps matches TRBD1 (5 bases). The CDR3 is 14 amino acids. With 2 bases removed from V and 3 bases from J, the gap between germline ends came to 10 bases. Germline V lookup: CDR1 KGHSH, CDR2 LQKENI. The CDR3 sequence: CASSPNRGDTEAFF. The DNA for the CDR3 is TGTGCCAGCTCACCAAACCGGGGGGACACTGAAGCTTTCTTT.

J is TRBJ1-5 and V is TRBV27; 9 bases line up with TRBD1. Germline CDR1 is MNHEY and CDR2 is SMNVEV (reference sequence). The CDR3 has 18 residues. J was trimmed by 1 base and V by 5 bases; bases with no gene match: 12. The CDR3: CASSHWGTGGSSNQPQHF. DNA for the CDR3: TGTGCCAGCAGTCACTGGGGCACAGGGGGCTCGAGCAATCAGCCCCAGCATTTT.